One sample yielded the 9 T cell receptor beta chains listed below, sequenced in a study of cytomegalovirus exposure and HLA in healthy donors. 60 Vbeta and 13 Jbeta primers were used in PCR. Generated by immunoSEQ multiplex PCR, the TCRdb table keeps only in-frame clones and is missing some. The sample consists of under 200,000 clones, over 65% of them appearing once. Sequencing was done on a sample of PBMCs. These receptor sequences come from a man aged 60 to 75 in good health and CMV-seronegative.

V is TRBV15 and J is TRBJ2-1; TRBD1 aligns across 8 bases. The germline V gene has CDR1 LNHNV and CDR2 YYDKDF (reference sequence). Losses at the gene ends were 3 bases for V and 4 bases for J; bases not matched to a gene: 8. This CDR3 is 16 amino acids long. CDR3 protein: CATSSGHRGIYNEQFF. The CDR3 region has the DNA TGTGCCACCAGCAGCGGACACAGGGGGATTTACAATGAGCAGTTCTTC. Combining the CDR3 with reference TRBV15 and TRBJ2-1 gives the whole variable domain DAMVIQNPRYQVTQFGKPVTLSCSQTLNHNVMYWYQQKSSQAPKLLFHYYDKDFNNEADTPDNFQSRRPNTSFCFLDIRSPGLGDTAMYLCATSSGHRGIYNEQFFGPGTRLTVL.

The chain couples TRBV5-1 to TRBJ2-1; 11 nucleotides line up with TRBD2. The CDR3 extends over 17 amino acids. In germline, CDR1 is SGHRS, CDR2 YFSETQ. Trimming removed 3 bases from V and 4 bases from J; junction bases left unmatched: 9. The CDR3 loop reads CASSSRTSGSGYNEQFF. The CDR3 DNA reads TGCGCCAGCAGCTCCCGCACTAGCGGGAGCGGGTACAATGAGCAGTTCTTC.

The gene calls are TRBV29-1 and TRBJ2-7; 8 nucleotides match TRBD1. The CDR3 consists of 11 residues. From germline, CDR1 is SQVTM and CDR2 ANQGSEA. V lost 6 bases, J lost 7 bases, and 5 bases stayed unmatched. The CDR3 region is CSVATGAEQYF. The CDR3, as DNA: TGCAGCGTGGCGACAGGGGCAGAGCAGTACTTC.

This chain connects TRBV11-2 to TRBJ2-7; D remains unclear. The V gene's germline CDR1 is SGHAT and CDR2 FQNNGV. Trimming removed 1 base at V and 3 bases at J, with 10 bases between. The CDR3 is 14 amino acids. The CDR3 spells CASSLATKDYEQYF. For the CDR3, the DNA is TGTGCCAGCAGCTTAGCAACTAAGGACTACGAGCAGTACTTC.

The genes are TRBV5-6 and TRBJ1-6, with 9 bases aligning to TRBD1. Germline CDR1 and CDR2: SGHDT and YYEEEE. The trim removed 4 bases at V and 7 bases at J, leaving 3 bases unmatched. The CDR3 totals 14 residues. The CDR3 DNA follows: TGTGCCAGCAGCGGTACAGGGGGCAATTCACCCCTCCACTTT. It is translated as CASSGTGGNSPLHF. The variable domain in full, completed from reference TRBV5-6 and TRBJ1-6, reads DAGVTQSPTHLIKTRGQQVTLRCSPKSGHDTVSWYQQALGQGPQFIFQYYEEEERQRGNFPDRFSGHQFPNYSSELNVNALLLGDSALYLCASSGTGGNSPLHFGNGTRLTVT.

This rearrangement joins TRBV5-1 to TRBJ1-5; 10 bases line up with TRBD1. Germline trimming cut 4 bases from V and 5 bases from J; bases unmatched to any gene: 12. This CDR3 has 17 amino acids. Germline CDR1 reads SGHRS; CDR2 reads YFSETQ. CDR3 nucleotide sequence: TGCGCCAGCAGCCACGACAGGGGGCTGCGGTTCGATCAGCCCCAGCATTTT. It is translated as CASSHDRGLRFDQPQHF.

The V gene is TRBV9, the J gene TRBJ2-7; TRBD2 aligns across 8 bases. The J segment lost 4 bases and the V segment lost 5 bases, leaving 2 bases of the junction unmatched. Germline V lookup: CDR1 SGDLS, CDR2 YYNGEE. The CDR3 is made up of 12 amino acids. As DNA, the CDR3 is TGTGCCAGCAGTAGCGGGGAGTACGAGCAGTACTTC. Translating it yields CASSSGEYEQYF.

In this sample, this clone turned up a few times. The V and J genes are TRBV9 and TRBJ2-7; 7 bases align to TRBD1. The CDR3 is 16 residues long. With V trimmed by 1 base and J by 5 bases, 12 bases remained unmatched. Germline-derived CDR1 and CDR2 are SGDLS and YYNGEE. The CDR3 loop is CASSVTGDVATHEQYF. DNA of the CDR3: TGTGCCAGCAGCGTAACAGGGGACGTAGCTACTCACGAGCAGTACTTC.

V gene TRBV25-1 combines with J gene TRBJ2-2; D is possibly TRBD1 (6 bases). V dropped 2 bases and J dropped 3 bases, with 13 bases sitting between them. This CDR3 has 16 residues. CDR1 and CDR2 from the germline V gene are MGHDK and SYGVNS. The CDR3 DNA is TGTGCCAGCAGTGAAGGACTGGGGGCTTACACCGGGGAGCTGTTTTTT. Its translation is CASSEGLGAYTGELFF. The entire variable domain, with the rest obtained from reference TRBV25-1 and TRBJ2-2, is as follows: EADIYQTPRYLVIGTGKKITLECSQTMGHDKMYWYQQDPGMELHLIHYSYGVNSTEKGDLSSESTVSRIRTEHFPLTLESARPSHTSQYLCASSEGLGAYTGELFFGEGSRLTVL.